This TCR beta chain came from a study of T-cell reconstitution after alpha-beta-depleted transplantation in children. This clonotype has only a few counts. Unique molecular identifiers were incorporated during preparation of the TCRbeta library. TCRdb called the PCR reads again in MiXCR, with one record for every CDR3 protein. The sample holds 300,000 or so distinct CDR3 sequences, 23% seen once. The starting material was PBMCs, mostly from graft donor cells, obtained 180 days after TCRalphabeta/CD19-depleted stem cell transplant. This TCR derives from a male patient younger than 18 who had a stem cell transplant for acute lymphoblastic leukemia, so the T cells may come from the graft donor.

The CDR3: CASSLRSSGVGYEQYF. CDR3 coding DNA: TGTGCCAGCAGCTTAAGGTCTAGCGGGGTAGGGTACGAGCAGTACTTC. The chain is built from TRBV7-9 and TRBJ2-7, with 9 nucleotides matching TRBD2. With V trimmed by 2 bases and J by 4 bases, 9 bases remained unmatched. The CDR3 loop spans 16 amino acids. Germline V lookup: CDR1 SEHNR, CDR2 FQNEAQ (reference sequence).